One and the same sample provided the 17 T cell receptor beta chains below, sequenced in a study of CD8+CD57+ T cells in acquired aplastic anemia. Genomic DNA acted as the template from which TCR beta VDJ combination and CDR3 sequence profiling were carried out. TCRdb processed the reads anew with MiXCR; each CDR3 protein has one entry. The repertoire consists of about 270,000 distinct CDR3 sequences, with 55% to 60% occurring once and the leading ten covering less than 10%. The sequenced material came from sorted CD4+, CD8+, or CD8+CD57+ T cells (not recorded which) from PBMCs. The receptors were sampled from a human donor with severe aplastic anemia or a healthy control (not recorded which).

Only a few counts were recorded for this clonotype. The chain has TRBV7-2 and TRBJ2-3; 7 bases are shared with TRBD2. From germline, CDR1 is SGHTA and CDR2 FQGNSA. V shed 4 bases, J shed 5 bases, and the junction held 6 bases outside the gene matches. This CDR3 region has 14 residues. Written as DNA, the CDR3 is TGTGCCAGCAGCTCAAGCGGGGTGGGAGATACGCAGTATTTT. Amino acids: CASSSSGVGDTQYF.

This clonotype was counted ten times or more. CDR3: CAISESRVTGNTEAFF. CDR3 DNA sequence: TGTGCCATCAGTGAGTCGAGGGTGACTGGGAACACTGAAGCTTTCTTT. This chain links TRBV10-3 with TRBJ1-1; no clear D. The CDR3 extends over 16 amino acids. V dropped 0 bases and J dropped 1 base, with 12 bases sitting between them. Germline V gives CDR1 ENHRY, CDR2 SYGVKD.

This chain links TRBV20-1 with TRBJ1-2, with 7 bases lining up with TRBD1. CDR3 length equals 13 residues. J gave up 10 bases and V 3 bases, and 11 bases lay outside the gene matches. Germline V CDR1 and CDR2: DFQATT, SNEGSKA (reference sequence). In DNA, the CDR3 is TGCAGTGCTAGTGGACAGGCGATTGGAGTCTACACCTTC. Amino acid sequence: CSASGQAIGVYTF.

The rearrangement joins TRBV7-2 to TRBJ1-1; no definite D call. The CDR3 spans 13 residues. Germline V gene data show CDR1 as SGHTA and CDR2 as FQGNSA. V was cut by 1 base and J by 7 bases, with 10 bases left in between. Here the CDR3 reads CASSLVLIDEAFF. CDR3 nucleotides: TGTGCCAGCAGCTTAGTATTGATAGATGAAGCTTTCTTT.

This clonotype occurred a few times. The chain recombines TRBV7-2 with TRBJ2-7, with D possibly TRBD1 on 5 matching bases. Trimming stripped 0 bases from V and 11 bases from J, with 11 bases between. Germline V gene lookup returns CDR1 SGHTA and CDR2 FQGNSA. The CDR3 runs 12 residues. The CDR3 reads CASSLAAGKEYF. The CDR3 bases are TGTGCCAGCAGCTTAGCGGCAGGGAAGGAGTACTTC.

This clonotype was found many times. The chain has TRBV5-1 and TRBJ2-3; the D is unclear. Deletions cut 4 bases from V and 1 base from J, with 16 bases between. Germline CDR1 and CDR2: SGHRS and YFSETQ. This CDR3 is 16 amino acids long. CDR3 residues: CASSQFGTGRTDTQYF. In nucleotides, the CDR3 is TGCGCCAGCAGCCAATTCGGAACGGGTCGCACAGATACGCAGTATTTT.

In its sample, this clonotype was seen many times. As DNA, the CDR3 is TGCGCCAGCAGCCCGGGGACGATTAATGAGCAGTTCTTC. Translation: CASSPGTINEQFF. The rearrangement links TRBV5-1 to TRBJ2-1; D possibly uses TRBD1 or TRBD2 (5 bases each). The germline CDR1 and CDR2 sequences are SGHRS and YFSETQ. The germline V and J ends were trimmed by 4 bases and 7 bases, with 12 bases remaining between them. CDR3 length: 13 residues.

This chain links TRBV2 with TRBJ1-3; tentatively, D is TRBD1 (5 bases). CDR1 is SNHLY and CDR2 is FYNNEI in the germline V gene. The V end was cut by 3 bases, the J end by 1 base, with 10 bases between. This CDR3 is 15 amino acids long. The chain's CDR3 is CASSDRGGSGNTIYF. CDR3 coding DNA: TGTGCCAGCAGTGATCGGGGGGGGTCTGGAAACACCATATATTTT.

V usage is TRBV7-2 and J usage is TRBJ2-3; 13 nucleotides agree with TRBD2. Germline CDR1 SGHTA, CDR2 FQGNSA. The length of the CDR3 is 17 residues. J was trimmed by 4 bases and V by 5 bases; bases with no gene match: 9. CDR3 sequence reads: CASSPGTSGARSDTQYF. The CDR3 coding sequence is TGTGCCAGCAGCCCCGGGACTAGCGGGGCGCGATCAGATACGCAGTATTTT.

This clonotype was recorded a few times. The chain joins TRBV15 to TRBJ1-3; 10 bases align to TRBD1. V gave up 3 bases and J gave up 0 bases; unmatched junction bases: 5. The CDR3 consists of 17 residues. The germline V gene encodes CDR1 LNHNV and CDR2 YYDKDF (reference sequence). DNA of the CDR3: TGTGCCACCAGCAGTCGACAGGGGGCATACTCTGGAAACACCATATATTTT. Amino acid sequence: CATSSRQGAYSGNTIYF.

The table lists this clonotype with a few counts. The V call is TRBV20-1, the J call TRBJ1-2, with TRBD1 as a possible D gene (5 bases). The CDR3 loop spans 14 amino acids. Germline V gene lookup returns CDR1 DFQATT and CDR2 SNEGSKA (reference sequence). V was shortened by 6 bases and J by 5 bases, with 19 bases between the two germline ends. The CDR3 here is CSAITTGTGYGYTF. Here the CDR3 DNA reads TGCAGTGCCATTACTACCGGGACGGGGTATGGCTACACCTTC.

This clonotype occurred many times. This chain uses TRBV19 with TRBJ2-2; 9 bases line up with TRBD2. The CDR3 is 16 residues long. J gave up 5 bases and V 1 base, and 5 bases lay outside the gene matches. Germline lookup yields CDR1 LNHDA and CDR2 SQIVND (reference sequence). This CDR3 is CASSIGAGGQTGELFF. CDR3 nucleotides: TGTGCCAGTAGTATAGGGGCGGGGGGGCAGACCGGGGAGCTGTTTTTT. Together with reference TRBV19 and TRBJ2-2, the CDR3 gives the full variable domain: DGGITQSPKYLFRKEGQNVTLSCEQNLNHDAMYWYRQDPGQGLRLIYYSQIVNDFQKGDIAEGYSVSREKKESFPLTVTSAQKNPTAFYLCASSIGAGGQTGELFFGEGSRLTVL.

In its sample, this clonotype was seen many times. The V and J genes are TRBV9 and TRBJ2-7; perhaps TRBD1 as D (6 bases). CDR1 is SGDLS, CDR2 YYNGEE, per germline. The CDR3 covers 14 residues. Trimming took off 0 bases at V and 2 bases at J, with 9 bases between the two ends. The CDR3, as DNA: TGTGCCAGCAGCGTAGCTACAGGGCCCTACGAGCAGTACTTC. Its translation: CASSVATGPYEQYF.

The chain employs TRBV5-1 and TRBJ2-7; unclear D gene. The ends were cut back, 1 base at V and 2 bases at J, with 10 bases in the middle. Germline V CDR1 and CDR2: SGHRS, YFSETQ. The CDR3 has 14 amino acids. CDR3: CASSLYAGAYEQYF. CDR3 in DNA: TGCGCCAGCAGCTTGTACGCCGGAGCCTACGAGCAGTACTTC.

This chain joins TRBV6-6 and TRBJ1-2, with unresolved D. Germline CDR1 is MNHNY and CDR2 is SVGAGI (reference sequence). The V end was cut by 6 bases, the J end by 8 bases, with 10 bases between. The length of the CDR3 is 11 residues. The CDR3 DNA follows: TGTGCCAGCAGCCCCCAACACGGCTACACCTTC. Translated, it gives CASSPQHGYTF.

On this clonotype: Here the CDR3 omits its conserved ending phenylalanine or tryptophan, so a read error is the likely source. CDR3 sequence: CASRVSSPNSPLHL. CDR3 nucleotide sequence: TGTGCCAGCAGGGTGTCCAGTCCAAATTCGCCCCTCCACCTT. The V call is TRBV7-8, the J call TRBJ1-6; D remains ambiguous. Germline CDR1 and CDR2: SGHVS and FQNEAQ. CDR3 size: 14 residues.

The chain combines TRBV24-1 with TRBJ1-2; 9 nucleotides line up with TRBD1. There are 14 residues in the CDR3. Trimming removed 3 bases from V and 8 bases from J; junction bases left unmatched: 6. The germline V gene encodes CDR1 KGHDR and CDR2 SFDVKD. The CDR3 nucleotides read TGTGCCACCAGTGATCCGGGGACAGGGTGGGGCTACACCTTC. This translates into CATSDPGTGWGYTF.